Listed below are T cell receptor beta chains from one sample, sequenced in a study of Graves' ophthalmopathy and Graves' hyperthyroidism. A single record per CDR3 protein comes from TCRdb applying MiXCR to the multiplex PCR reads. Of approximately 540,000 distinct CDR3 sequences in the sample, 35% to 45% were seen once. Sequenced sample: peripheral blood or thyroid tissue (not recorded which). The receptor set was obtained from an adult man with Graves' hyperthyroidism. The CDR3 runs from the conserved cysteine through the conserved F or W. D genes are given only for firm matches. Clone size is stated in some rows and not others, as once, few, many or a class when expanded.

NA,TRBV7-9,NA,TRBJ1-1,TGTGCCAGCAGCCCAGAGGTCCTAGCGGGATCGAACACTGAAGCTTTCTTT,CASSPEVLAGSNTEAFF
TRBD1,TRBV10-3,NA,TRBJ2-7,TGTGCCATCAGTGCCCCCGGGACAGGGAACTACGAGCAGTACTTC,CAISAPGTGNYEQYF
TRBD1,TRBV2,NA,TRBJ2-5,TGTGCCAGCACGGGACAGGGAGGAGAGACCCAGTACTTC,CASTGQGGETQYF
NA,TRBV20-1,NA,TRBJ1-1,TGCAGTGCTAGAGGGAGCGGGCAGTGGGTGGCTGAAGCTTTCTTT,CSARGSGQWVAEAFF
NA,TRBV29-1,NA,TRBJ1-2,TGCAGCGTTGAAGAGGGAGAGCGTGGCTACACCTTC,CSVEEGERGYTF
NA,TRBV2,NA,TRBJ1-1,TGTGCCAGCAACAAAGGGGCCACTGAAGCTTTCTTT,CASNKGATEAFF
TRBD1,TRBV24-1,many,TRBJ2-2,TGTGCCACCAGTGATTCCCCTGGACAGGGGACGAACACCGGGGAGCTGTTTTTT,CATSDSPGQGTNTGELFF
NA,TRBV9,many,TRBJ2-7,TGTGCCAGCAGCGCCCGACAGGTCTCCTACGAGCAGTACTTC,CASSARQVSYEQYF
NA,TRBV12-3/TRBV12-4,NA,TRBJ1-1,TGTGCCAGCAGTTCCGACCCCGGTCTAGTTTTCTTT,CASSSDPGLVFF
NA,TRBV9,many,TRBJ2-7,TGTGCCAGCAGCGCCGGGCCCCGAGCGGGCTACGAGCAGTACTTC,CASSAGPRAGYEQYF
NA,TRBV19,NA,TRBJ2-7,TGTACCAGTAGTTGGGGCGACAGATCCCCCTACGAGCAGTACTTC,CTSSWGDRSPYEQYF
NA,TRBV2,NA,TRBJ2-7,TGTGCCAGCAATCAGGGACGGAAGGGATCCTACGAGCAGTACTTC,CASNQGRKGSYEQYF
NA,TRBV5-1,many,TRBJ1-2,TGCGCCAGCAGCGGTGGGGGCGACTATGGCTACACCTTC,CASSGGGDYGYTF
TRBD1,TRBV27,many,TRBJ1-1,TGTGCCAGCAGCCCCTTCCCGTCAGGGGGCACCGATGAAGCTTTCTTT,CASSPFPSGGTDEAFF
NA,TRBV11-2,many,TRBJ1-6,TGTGCCAGCAGCTCCTTACGGCCGCCGCCCCTCCACTTT,CASSSLRPPPLHF
TRBD1,TRBV20-1,NA,TRBJ1-1,TGCAGTGCTAGTAACAGGGGACGGAACACTGAAGCTTTCTTT,CSASNRGRNTEAFF
TRBD2,TRBV5-4,NA,TRBJ2-1,TGTGCCTGTTATAGCGGGAGGGCAGGTGAGCAGTTCTTC,CACYSGRAGEQFF
NA,TRBV5-5,NA,TRBJ1-2,TGTGCCAGCAGCTTGGATTCCACAAGCACGGGCCTTCTTGGCTACACCTTC,CASSLDSTSTGLLGYTF
NA,TRBV7-9,NA,TRBJ1-1,TGTGCCAGCAGCTTAGATTTCTTT,CASSLDFF
NA,TRBV15,many,TRBJ1-1,TGTGCCACCAGCGCACCCCTCGGGCGGGGTAACACTGAAGCTTTCTTT,CATSAPLGRGNTEAFF
TRBD1,TRBV29-1,many,TRBJ2-2,TGCAGCGTTGAACAGGACAGGGTTGGCACCGGGGAGCTGTTTTTT,CSVEQDRVGTGELFF
NA,TRBV7-9,NA,TRBJ2-2,TGTGCCAGCAGCTTAGCGCGGGGAAAAGGCTGGAACACCGGGGAGCTGTTTTTT,CASSLARGKGWNTGELFF
NA,TRBV12-3/TRBV12-4,NA,TRBJ2-3,TGTGCCAGCAGCCGCAGTAGTGTAGGCGGAGATACGCAGTATTTT,CASSRSSVGGDTQYF